A single sample is the source of the 23 T cell receptor beta chains below, sequenced in a study of blood T cell repertoires in COVID-19. TCRdb's table, derived via immunoSEQ multiplex PCR, lists solely in-frame clones and lacks some. The sample has over 120,000 clones, roughly 84% seen once; the top ten hold 44%. The sequenced sample consisted of peripheral blood. These receptors were collected from a human donor in a cohort sampled during active COVID-19.

The J gene is TRBJ1-6, the V gene TRBV7-6, with 9 bases that match TRBD1. The CDR3 is 13 residues long. V was clipped by 7 bases and J by 7 bases; unmatched bases: 2. CDR1 is SGHVS, CDR2 FNYEAQ, per germline. CDR3 region: CASTGQGNSPLHF. Here the CDR3 DNA reads TGTGCCAGCACAGGACAGGGGAATTCACCCCTCCACTTT.

This clone was recorded once. The rearrangement joins TRBV21-1 to TRBJ2-7; the table gives TRBD2 as D, unverified against the DNA. TRBV21-1 is listed as a pseudogene. The CDR3 sequence is 15 residues long. CDR3 residues: CASSLGLGSLYEQYV. CDR3 coding DNA: TGTGCCAGCAGCCTGGGACTAGGATCGCTTTACGAGCAGTACGTC.

V gene TRBV11-3 combines with J gene TRBJ2-1; 11 bases agree with TRBD2. Germline assignment: CDR1 SGHNT and CDR2 YENEEA. V lost 7 bases, J lost 8 bases, and 16 bases stayed unmatched. This CDR3 contains 17 residues. CDR3 coding DNA: TGTGCCAGCAAACCCGGGACTAGCGGCAAGAGTAGGTATGAGCAGTTCTTC. It is translated as CASKPGTSGKSRYEQFF.

In DNA, the CDR3 is TGTGCCAGCAGCTTACCACCAGGGCAAGAGACCCAGTACTTC. Its translation: CASSLPPGQETQYF. The chain carries TRBV7-2 and TRBJ2-5; possible D gene TRBD1, 5 bases. The CDR3 spans 14 residues. Trimming took off 2 bases at V and 2 bases at J, with 9 bases between the two ends. Germline V gene lookup returns CDR1 SGHTA and CDR2 FQGNSA.

This chain links TRBV5-1 with TRBJ1-1; tentatively, D is TRBD1 (5 bases). Trimming took 3 bases from V and 6 from J, leaving 18 bases between them. Germline V lookup: CDR1 SGHRS, CDR2 YFSETQ. The CDR3 runs 15 residues. CDR3 in amino acids: CASSSPFGGVPEAFF. CDR3 bases: TGCGCCAGCAGCTCCCCCTTCGGGGGGGTCCCTGAAGCTTTCTTT.

DNA for the CDR3: TGTGCCATCAGTTATAATAGCGACCAGCCCCAGCATTTT. It encodes CAISYNSDQPQHF. The chain uses TRBV10-3 and TRBJ1-5; unclear D gene. V lost 5 bases, J lost 7 bases, and 12 bases lay in between. Looked up from germline, CDR1 is ENHRY and CDR2 is SYGVKD. The CDR3 loop spans 13 amino acids.

This chain joins TRBV11-2 and TRBJ2-1, with 12 bases identical to TRBD1. CDR3 length: 18 amino acids. Looked up from germline, CDR1 is SGHAT and CDR2 is FQNNGV. J was trimmed by 7 bases and V by 1 base; bases with no gene match: 11. In DNA, the CDR3 is TGTGCCAGCAGCTTAGCGCCTAAGGGGACAGGGGGCTTAAATGAGCAGTTCTTC. It codes for CASSLAPKGTGGLNEQFF.

The chain carries TRBV4-1 and TRBJ2-7, with 12 bases aligning to TRBD2. The CDR3 has 18 residues. Per germline, CDR1 MGHRA and CDR2 YSYEKL. V shed 1 base, J shed 3 bases, and the junction held 10 bases outside the gene matches. The CDR3 loop reads CASSQVGLAGKNHYEQYF. CDR3 bases: TGCGCCAGCAGCCAAGTTGGACTAGCGGGGAAAAACCACTACGAGCAGTACTTC.

In nucleotides, the CDR3 is TGTGCCAGCAGCTGGGGCCAAAACACTGAAGCTTTCTTT. Encoded protein: CASSWGQNTEAFF. The rearrangement uses TRBV7-9 and TRBJ1-1; possible D gene TRBD1, 5 bases. Germline V gene data show CDR1 as SEHNR and CDR2 as FQNEAQ (reference sequence). The CDR3 consists of 13 residues. Trimming took 4 bases from V and 2 from J, leaving 8 bases between them.

This chain connects TRBV6-5 to TRBJ1-6; D is perhaps TRBD1 (6 bases). V lost 7 bases, J lost 7 bases, and 17 bases lay in between. CDR1 is MNHEY and CDR2 is SVGAGI in the germline V gene. The CDR3 has 15 residues. CDR3 in amino acids: CASTRGSWSNSPLHF. The CDR3 DNA follows: TGTGCCAGCACTAGGGGGTCCTGGTCAAATTCACCCCTCCACTTT.

The chain couples TRBV24-1 to TRBJ2-2; 7 nucleotides align to TRBD2. Germline values: CDR1 KGHDR, CDR2 SFDVKD. This CDR3 spans 16 amino acids. The ends lost 5 bases at V and 3 bases at J; junction bases unmatched: 8. The CDR3: CATSVEGAGYTGELFF. Here the CDR3 DNA reads TGTGCCACCAGTGTTGAAGGAGCGGGATACACCGGGGAGCTGTTTTTT.

The chain combines TRBV28 with TRBJ2-5; TRBD1 matches at 7 bases. This CDR3 has 14 residues. Trimming at V came to 6 bases and at J to 6 bases, leaving 10 bases not matched to a gene. CDR1 MDHEN and CDR2 SYDVKM come from the germline V gene. The CDR3 sequence is CASSLTQGSQTQYF. The CDR3 nucleotides are TGTGCCAGCAGCCTAACACAGGGGTCCCAGACCCAGTACTTC.

J is TRBJ1-6 and V is TRBV9; weak D call: TRBD1 (5 bases). The CDR3 spans 13 residues. With 4 bases removed from V and 8 bases from J, the gap between germline ends came to 10 bases. Germline loops: CDR1 SGDLS, CDR2 YYNGEE. CDR3 in amino acids: CASSSQGDSPLHF. The CDR3 region has the DNA TGTGCCAGCAGCTCCCAAGGGGATTCACCCCTCCACTTT.

The V and J genes are TRBV7-3 and TRBJ1-6; 9 bases agree with TRBD1. The CDR3 covers 15 residues. Trimming removed 5 bases from V and 6 bases from J; junction bases left unmatched: 5. Germline CDR1 and CDR2: SGHTA and FQGTGA. The CDR3 spells CASSADRGINSPLHF. CDR3 in DNA: TGTGCCAGCAGCGCCGACAGGGGGATTAATTCACCCCTCCACTTT.

The V gene is TRBV19, the J gene TRBJ2-7; possibly TRBD1 for D (6 bases). The ends were cut back, 5 bases at V and 5 bases at J, with 7 bases in the middle. From germline, CDR1 is LNHDA and CDR2 SQIVND (reference sequence). The CDR3 has 11 residues. CDR3 protein: CASSQGNEQYF. CDR3 nucleotide sequence: TGTGCCAGTAGTCAGGGGAACGAGCAGTACTTC.

The chain joins TRBV20-1 to TRBJ2-3; 8 nucleotides align to TRBD2. J gave up 10 bases and V 5 bases, and 5 bases lay outside the gene matches. This CDR3 has 11 amino acids. The germline V gene has CDR1 DFQATT and CDR2 SNEGSKA (reference sequence). The CDR3 DNA follows: TGCAGTGCTCCTGGGACTAGTGCGCAGTATTTT. This translates into CSAPGTSAQYF.

This clone was seen only once. The chain joins TRBV19 to TRBJ1-1; the D is unclear. Deletions cut 5 bases from V and 8 bases from J, with 12 bases between. The CDR3 consists of 12 residues. Germline V gene data show CDR1 as LNHDA and CDR2 as SQIVND (reference sequence). CDR3 residues: CASSGVGREAFF. The CDR3 bases are TGTGCCAGTAGTGGGGTAGGGAGGGAAGCTTTCTTT.

V usage is TRBV12-3 or TRBV12-4 and J usage is TRBJ1-1, with D possibly matching TRBD1 (5 bases). V lost 6 bases, J lost 1 base, and 9 bases lay in between. The CDR3 is made up of 13 amino acids. The CDR3 DNA reads as TGTGCCAGCAGGGGAGGACAGAACACTGAAGCTTTCTTT. Translated: CASRGGQNTEAFF.

J is TRBJ1-6 and V is TRBV12-3 or TRBV12-4; tentative D call: TRBD1 (5 bases). The CDR3 is made up of 12 amino acids. V gave up 5 bases and J gave up 11 bases, with 10 bases separating them. The CDR3 here is CASSQGSPPLHF. CDR3 sequence (DNA): TGTGCCAGCAGTCAGGGTTCGCCACCCCTCCACTTT.

V usage is TRBV19 and J usage is TRBJ2-3; D gene ambiguous. The CDR3 is 14 residues long. Deletions cut 5 bases from V and 2 bases from J, with 11 bases between. Germline V gene sequence: CDR1 LNHDA, CDR2 SQIVND (reference sequence). The CDR3 DNA reads TGTGCCAGTAGTCCCGACTTGATCACAGATACGCAGTATTTT. This encodes CASSPDLITDTQYF.

The genes are TRBV27 and TRBJ2-5; 8 bases are shared with TRBD2. The CDR3 sequence is 14 residues long. V was clipped by 8 bases and J by 3 bases; unmatched bases: 8. CDR1 and CDR2 (germline): MNHEY, SMNVEV (reference sequence). The CDR3 DNA reads as TGTGCCAGCGGCCCCTTAGCGGGAAAAGAGACCCAGTACTTC. It codes for CASGPLAGKETQYF.

The J gene is TRBJ1-5, the V gene TRBV5-7, with 8 bases fitting TRBD1. TRBV5-7 is marked as an open reading frame, function uncertain. The CDR3 runs 15 residues. V gave up 6 bases and J gave up 5 bases; unmatched junction bases: 10. The CDR3 DNA follows: TGTGCCAGCACAGGGGATCAGGGGGCCCATCAGCCCCAGCATTTT. Its translation is CASTGDQGAHQPQHF.

The rearrangement joins TRBV11-2 to TRBJ1-1; D uncertain. The CDR3 consists of 17 residues. Trimming took 2 bases from V and 3 from J, leaving 19 bases between them. From germline, CDR1 is SGHAT and CDR2 FQNNGV. The CDR3 DNA is TGTGCCAGCAGCTTAAAAAGCGGGTCCACGCTACACACTGAAGCTTTCTTT. This translates into CASSLKSGSTLHTEAFF.